One sample yielded the 26 T cell receptor beta chains listed below, sequenced in a study of OX40 agonist ivuxolimab in advanced cancers. The method was immunoSEQ multiplex PCR; TCRdb's version includes in-frame clones alone and lacks a portion of them. Of roughly 26,000 clones detected, 85% to 90% appear once; the ten largest clones hold approximately 19%. The sequences come from CD4+ or CD8+ T cells sorted from blood, collected in a trial of the OX40 agonist ivuxolimab. The receptor set was obtained from an adult with an advanced solid tumor such as melanoma, head and neck, liver or kidney cancer.

The CDR3 protein is CASSWTSPSYNEQFF. CDR3 coding DNA: TGCGCCAGCAGCTGGACTAGCCCCTCCTACAATGAGCAGTTCTTC. The chain is built from TRBV5-1 and TRBJ2-1; 8 bases are shared with TRBD2. This CDR3 is built from 15 residues. The V segment lost 3 bases and the J segment 0 bases; nucleotides outside the gene matches: 2. Per the germline V gene, CDR1 is SGHRS and CDR2 is YFSETQ.

This sequence joins TRBV13 and TRBJ2-2; D is perhaps TRBD1 (6 bases). The germline CDR1 and CDR2 sequences are PRHDT and FYEKMQ (reference sequence). CDR3 length: 15 residues. Trimming cost V 2 bases and J 7 bases, with 14 bases left between them. The CDR3 DNA sequence: TGTGCCAGCAGCTTACTACAGGGCATAAGCGGGGAGCTGTTTTTT. Encoded protein: CASSLLQGISGELFF.

This clone appeared once. The chain combines TRBV6-1 with TRBJ2-4, with a weak D call TRBD1 (5 bases). V lost 5 bases, J lost 3 bases, and 11 bases lay in between. Germline V gene lookup returns CDR1 MNHNS and CDR2 SASEGT. The CDR3 extends over 14 amino acids. In nucleotides, the CDR3 is TGTGCCAGCAGTTCAGATAGGGGCAAAAACATTCAGTACTTC. Protein product: CASSSDRGKNIQYF.

The V gene is TRBV19, the J gene TRBJ2-1; 10 bases align to TRBD2. The CDR3 extends over 15 amino acids. Germline V CDR1 and CDR2: LNHDA, SQIVND (reference sequence). J lost 6 bases, V lost 5 bases, and 7 bases had no gene match. The CDR3 here is CASSFTAGGFNEQFF. CDR3 sequence (DNA): TGTGCCAGTAGTTTTACAGCGGGGGGGTTCAATGAGCAGTTCTTC.

This sequence joins TRBV4-1 and TRBJ2-7, with 10 bases lining up with TRBD2. This CDR3 contains 15 residues. V shed 0 bases and J 6 bases; nucleotides not matched to a gene: 5. Germline V gene lookup returns CDR1 MGHRA and CDR2 YSYEKL. The CDR3 DNA sequence: TGCGCCAGCAGCCAAGAACCAGCGGGAGGGAGCGAGCAGTACTTC. It yields the protein CASSQEPAGGSEQYF.

The chain links TRBV7-6 to TRBJ1-6; D possibly corresponds to TRBD1 (5 bases). The CDR3 loop spans 15 amino acids. V was clipped by 5 bases and J by 7 bases, with 15 bases between them. Looked up from germline, CDR1 is SGHVS and CDR2 is FNYEAQ. Here the CDR3 DNA reads TGTGCCAGCAGCCCAGGGACCGGGATCAATTCACCCCTCCACTTT. Its protein product is CASSPGTGINSPLHF.

This clone showed up just once. V gene TRBV13 combines with J gene TRBJ2-1; no definite D call. Germline V gene sequence: CDR1 PRHDT, CDR2 FYEKMQ (reference sequence). The V and J ends lost 2 bases and 4 bases respectively, with 9 bases between them. CDR3 length: 14 residues. The DNA of the CDR3 is TGTGCCAGCAGCTTATCACCGAGATACAATGAGCAGTTCTTC. Protein: CASSLSPRYNEQFF.

This chain joins TRBV20-1 and TRBJ2-3, with 8 bases that match TRBD2. In germline, CDR1 is DFQATT, CDR2 SNEGSKA (reference sequence). The CDR3 has 11 amino acids. The CDR3 loop is CRRGGTDTQYF. The CDR3 DNA follows: TGCAGGCGGGGGGGCACAGATACGCAGTATTTT.

The gene calls are TRBV2 and TRBJ1-1, with D possibly TRBD1 on 5 matching bases. Trimming pared 2 bases from V and 0 bases from J, leaving 13 bases between. Germline V gene sequence: CDR1 SNHLY, CDR2 FYNNEI. The CDR3 contains 16 residues. The CDR3 sequence: CASSERGVSMNTEAFF. For the CDR3, the DNA is TGTGCCAGCAGTGAAAGAGGGGTTTCGATGAACACTGAAGCTTTCTTT.

This chain's CDR3 is CASSVVGGGPADTQYF. The CDR3 DNA reads as TGTGCCAGCAGCGTAGTAGGGGGAGGGCCAGCAGATACGCAGTATTTT. This chain joins TRBV9 and TRBJ2-3; the D gene is possibly TRBD2 (7 bases). Per germline, CDR1 SGDLS and CDR2 YYNGEE. CDR3 size: 16 residues. V was cut by 0 bases and J by 4 bases, with 15 bases left in between.

The V gene is TRBV5-1, the J gene TRBJ2-7; unclear D gene. Trimming stripped 2 bases from V and 4 bases from J, with 10 bases between. Per the germline V gene, CDR1 is SGHRS and CDR2 is YFSETQ. The CDR3 is 13 residues long. CDR3 protein: CASSLLRNYEQYF. The CDR3 DNA follows: TGCGCCAGCAGCTTACTCAGGAATTACGAGCAGTACTTC.

The gene calls are TRBV27 and TRBJ2-7; the D is unclear. The V and J ends lost 2 bases and 4 bases respectively, with 15 bases between them. This CDR3 spans 15 amino acids. CDR1 is MNHEY and CDR2 is SMNVEV in the germline V gene (reference sequence). CDR3 nucleotide sequence: TGTGCCAGCAGTTTAACCCCATACACGCCTTACGAGCAGTACTTC. As protein: CASSLTPYTPYEQYF.

This rearrangement joins TRBV4-2 to TRBJ2-1; D ambiguous. V lost 4 bases to trimming and J lost 7 bases, with 23 bases between them. The CDR3 is 17 residues long. The germline gives CDR1 LGHNA, CDR2 YNFKEQ. CDR3 residues: CASSRSLRSLVGNEQFF. Here the CDR3 DNA reads TGTGCCAGCAGCCGTTCACTAAGGAGTCTAGTGGGAAATGAGCAGTTCTTC.

The chain has TRBV7-9 and TRBJ2-2; 8 nucleotides match TRBD1. The germline V gene has CDR1 SEHNR and CDR2 FQNEAQ (reference sequence). The CDR3 contains 15 residues. J lost 3 bases, V lost 2 bases, and 2 bases had no gene match. CDR3: CASSLQGAHTGELFF. CDR3 nucleotide sequence: TGTGCCAGCAGCTTACAGGGGGCACACACCGGGGAGCTGTTTTTT.

V and J are TRBV6-5 and TRBJ1-4; 7 nucleotides agree with TRBD1. This CDR3 contains 16 residues. The V and J ends lost 2 bases and 0 bases, in that order; junction bases with no gene match: 3. Germline V lookup: CDR1 MNHEY, CDR2 SVGAGI. The CDR3 sequence is CASSYRGQATNEKLFF. Here the CDR3 DNA reads TGTGCCAGCAGTTACCGTGGACAGGCAACTAATGAAAAACTGTTTTTT.

The chain couples TRBV29-1 to TRBJ2-3; 7 bases match TRBD2. V lost 6 bases and J lost 3; bases outside the gene matches: 12. Germline CDR1 SQVTM, CDR2 ANQGSEA. The CDR3 sequence is 15 residues long. This CDR3 reads CSVEIAGVPTDTQYF. The DNA of the CDR3 is TGCAGCGTAGAGATCGCGGGGGTACCGACAGATACGCAGTATTTT.

The CDR3 nucleotides are TGTGCCAGCAGTGCAGGGACAGGAGTGTTAGAAAAACTGTTTTTT. Protein sequence: CASSAGTGVLEKLFF. The genes are TRBV6-1 and TRBJ1-4; 8 nucleotides line up with TRBD1. Germline CDR1 reads MNHNS; CDR2 reads SASEGT. The CDR3 has 15 amino acids. J gave up 8 bases and V 4 bases, and 9 bases lay outside the gene matches.

This chain connects TRBV7-2 to TRBJ1-6, with D uncertain. This CDR3 is 11 amino acids long. CDR1 is SGHTA, CDR2 FQGNSA, per germline. Trimming left V 10 bases short and J 7 bases short, with 8 bases between. CDR3 loop: CATGENSPLHF. CDR3 bases: TGTGCCACCGGCGAAAATTCACCCCTCCACTTT.

The CDR3 nucleotides read TGTGCCAGCAGTTACGGTTTCGTCGAGGACTATGGCTACACCTTC. Its translation: CASSYGFVEDYGYTF. The chain joins TRBV6-6 to TRBJ1-2; no firm D call. From germline, CDR1 is MNHNY and CDR2 SVGAGI (reference sequence). The CDR3 spans 15 residues. Trimming pared 2 bases from V and 3 bases from J, leaving 13 bases between.

The chain couples TRBV14 to TRBJ2-7, with 7 bases identical to TRBD1. This CDR3 has 15 amino acids. J was trimmed by 7 bases and V by 6 bases; bases with no gene match: 15. Per germline, CDR1 SGHDN and CDR2 FVKESK. The CDR3 DNA reads as TGTGCCAGCAGTCCTTACAGGGGACCCGGGTTTGAGCAGTACTTC. It specifies CASSPYRGPGFEQYF.

This chain connects TRBV7-2 to TRBJ2-7, with 9 bases lining up with TRBD2. There are 14 residues in the CDR3. V was clipped by 3 bases and J by 4 bases; unmatched bases: 4. CDR1 and CDR2 (germline): SGHTA, FQGNSA. The CDR3 sequence is CASSFGTSSYEQYF. The CDR3 DNA is TGTGCCAGCAGCTTCGGGACTAGCTCTTACGAGCAGTACTTC.

For the CDR3, the DNA is TGTGCCAGCAGCCCGGACTCACGCGAGCAGTACTTC. Amino acids: CASSPDSREQYF. V and J are TRBV27 and TRBJ2-7; TRBD2 is a possible D gene (5 bases). Germline V gene data show CDR1 as MNHEY and CDR2 as SMNVEV (reference sequence). V was clipped by 6 bases and J by 6 bases, with 12 bases between them. The CDR3 runs to 12 residues.

The chain uses TRBV2 and TRBJ2-3, with 8 bases fitting TRBD2. There are 17 residues in the CDR3. Germline-derived CDR1 and CDR2 are SNHLY and FYNNEI. CDR3 DNA: TGTAGAGGGGTGGTAGCGGGGTGTCGGGATGGGACAGATACGCAGTATTTT. This gives the protein CRGVVAGCRDGTDTQYF. The full variable domain, rest sourced from reference TRBV2 and TRBJ2-3, is EPEVTQTPSHQVTQMGQEVILRCVPISNHLYFYWYRQILGQKVEFLVSFYNNEISEKSEIFDDQFSVERPDGSNFTLKIRSTKLEDSAMYFCRGVVAGCRDGTDTQYFGPGTRLTVL.

V gene TRBV5-4 combines with J gene TRBJ2-7; 7 positions match TRBD1. V shed 1 base and J 5 bases; nucleotides not matched to a gene: 6. Germline V CDR1 and CDR2: SGHNT, YYREEE (reference sequence). The CDR3 consists of 14 residues. The CDR3 sequence is CASSLRAGGNEQYF. As DNA, the CDR3 is TGTGCCAGCAGCTTGAGGGCAGGGGGAAACGAGCAGTACTTC.

V and J are TRBV6-6 and TRBJ2-1; D possibly corresponds to TRBD2 (6 bases). This CDR3 comprises 14 residues. V lost 8 bases to trimming and J lost 3 bases, with 14 bases between them. Germline V gene sequence: CDR1 MNHNY, CDR2 SVGAGI (reference sequence). The CDR3, as DNA: TGTGCCAGCGGAGGGAGGTTCGTCTACAATGAGCAGTTCTTC. Its translation is CASGGRFVYNEQFF.

This clone occurred a few times. This sequence joins TRBV19 and TRBJ1-1; TRBD1 matches at 7 bases. Germline-derived CDR1 and CDR2 are LNHDA and SQIVND (reference sequence). V was pared by 3 bases and J by 1 base, with 2 bases of the junction left unmatched. CDR3 length equals 14 residues. As DNA, the CDR3 is TGTGCCAGTAGTATTTGGACAGGGAACACTGAAGCTTTCTTT. Its protein product is CASSIWTGNTEAFF.